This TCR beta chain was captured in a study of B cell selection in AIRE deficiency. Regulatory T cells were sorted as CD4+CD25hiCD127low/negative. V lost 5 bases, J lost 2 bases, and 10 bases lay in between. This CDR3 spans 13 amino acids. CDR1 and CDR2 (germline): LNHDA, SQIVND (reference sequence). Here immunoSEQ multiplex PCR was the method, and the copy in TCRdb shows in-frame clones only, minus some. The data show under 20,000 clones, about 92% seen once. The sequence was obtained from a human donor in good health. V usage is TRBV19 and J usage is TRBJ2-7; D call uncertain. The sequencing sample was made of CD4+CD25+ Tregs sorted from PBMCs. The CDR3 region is CASSATPAYEQYF. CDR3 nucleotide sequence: TGTGCCAGTAGTGCGACACCCGCCTACGAGCAGTACTTC.